This entry lists 26 T cell receptor beta chains sequenced from one sample in a study of cytomegalovirus exposure and HLA in healthy donors (dated by TCRdb to about 2017). Library preparation used the immunoSEQ multiplex PCR assay. For the multiplex PCR, a mixture combining 60 forward primers for TCR Vbeta segments and 13 reverse primers for TCR Jbeta segments was used. TCRdb retrieved this table from immuneACCESS and kept in-frame rearrangements only. Not all clones are present; in checked studies, unresolved V genes account for under half, and no reason is known for the remainder. This sample holds some 200,000 clones; around 85% were observed only once. The ten largest account for 0.22% of the sample. Input material: PBMCs. The origin of the receptors is a girl aged 2 to 9 in good health and CMV-seronegative.

The chain carries TRBV14 and TRBJ2-7; possible D gene TRBD2, 6 bases. This CDR3 comprises 13 residues. Trimming removed 3 bases from V and 4 bases from J, with 10 bases in between. Looked up from germline, CDR1 is SGHDN and CDR2 is FVKESK. CDR3 DNA: TGTGCCAGCAGCCAGGGACTTACTTACGAGCAGTACTTC. The encoded protein is CASSQGLTYEQYF.

The CDR3 sequence: CASSLVRDRGSRNTIYF. CDR3 coding DNA: TGTGCCAGCAGCTTGGTTAGGGACAGGGGATCGCGAAACACCATATATTTT. The gene calls are TRBV5-6 and TRBJ1-3, with 10 bases aligning to TRBD1. The V segment lost 0 bases and the J segment 5 bases; nucleotides outside the gene matches: 8. The CDR3 runs to 17 residues. Germline V gene lookup returns CDR1 SGHDT and CDR2 YYEEEE.

CDR3 region: CARSLVGAAYNEQFF. In nucleotides, the CDR3 is TGTGCCAGAAGCTTGGTGGGAGCCGCCTACAATGAGCAGTTCTTC. The chain is built from TRBV5-3 and TRBJ2-1, with D perhaps matching TRBD2 (5 bases). TRBV5-3 is filed as an ORF, its function uncertain. Trimming took 0 bases from V and 2 from J, leaving 9 bases between them. The CDR3 contains 15 residues.

A few counts support this clone. J is TRBJ1-2 and V is TRBV19, with 7 bases lining up with TRBD1. The CDR3 spans 15 residues. The J segment lost 4 bases and the V segment lost 5 bases, leaving 10 bases of the junction unmatched. Germline CDR1 reads LNHDA; CDR2 reads SQIVND (reference sequence). CDR3 sequence: CASSVFRDSPYGYTF. CDR3 nucleotide sequence: TGTGCCAGTAGTGTTTTCCGGGACAGCCCCTATGGCTACACCTTC.

The chain has TRBV7-8 and TRBJ1-2; 10 bases are shared with TRBD1. The V and J ends lost 3 bases and 8 bases, in that order; junction bases with no gene match: 9. There are 15 residues in the CDR3. Germline V gene data show CDR1 as SGHVS and CDR2 as FQNEAQ. The CDR3 DNA sequence: TGTGCCAGCAGCTTCATCCGGGACAGGGGTGGCGGCTACACCTTC. Protein: CASSFIRDRGGGYTF.

This rearrangement joins TRBV6-5 to TRBJ2-2, with D hard to call. V was cut by 6 bases and J by 0 bases, with 5 bases left in between. The germline gives CDR1 MNHEY, CDR2 SVGAGI. The CDR3 covers 13 residues. The CDR3 DNA follows: TGTGCCAGCAGGCGCACGAACACCGGGGAGCTGTTTTTT. Residues: CASRRTNTGELFF.

This sequence joins TRBV7-9 and TRBJ2-7; perhaps TRBD2 as D (5 bases). In germline, CDR1 is SEHNR, CDR2 FQNEAQ (reference sequence). Deletions cut 5 bases from V and 0 bases from J, with 5 bases between. The CDR3 loop spans 12 amino acids. Written as DNA, the CDR3 is TGTGCCAGCAGCGGGAGCTCCTACGAGCAGTACTTC. Translated: CASSGSSYEQYF.

This chain uses TRBV2 with TRBJ1-5; unclear D gene. V was shortened by 6 bases and J by 3 bases, with 9 bases between the two germline ends. The CDR3 is 13 residues long. Germline V gene lookup returns CDR1 SNHLY and CDR2 FYNNEI. CDR3: CASSGAPNQPQHF. Here the CDR3 DNA reads TGTGCCAGCAGCGGAGCCCCCAATCAGCCCCAGCATTTT. The full variable domain, with the rest looked up from reference TRBV2 and TRBJ1-5, is EPEVTQTPSHQVTQMGQEVILRCVPISNHLYFYWYRQILGQKVEFLVSFYNNEISEKSEIFDDQFSVERPDGSNFTLKIRSTKLEDSAMYFCASSGAPNQPQHFGDGTRLSIL.

V and J are TRBV25-1 and TRBJ1-2; no clear D. This CDR3 contains 14 residues. CDR1 is MGHDK, CDR2 SYGVNS, per germline. V dropped 1 base and J dropped 7 bases, with 13 bases sitting between them. The CDR3 region has the DNA TGTGCCAGCAGTGAATCGCTCCTAGCGAGTGGCTACACCTTC. It yields the protein CASSESLLASGYTF.

The V call is TRBV19, the J call TRBJ1-3; 8 nucleotides match TRBD1. Looked up from germline, CDR1 is LNHDA and CDR2 is SQIVND (reference sequence). The V gene end was trimmed by 6 bases and the J gene end by 4 bases; junction bases not matched to a gene: 11. This CDR3 has 16 residues. CDR3 residues: CASSTASDRAGNTIYF. The CDR3 region has the DNA TGTGCCAGTAGCACAGCCTCGGACAGGGCCGGAAACACCATATATTTT.

This clone appeared once. This chain connects TRBV5-8 to TRBJ2-5, with 11 bases aligning to TRBD1. This CDR3 has 15 amino acids. Germline assignment: CDR1 SGHTS and CDR2 YDEGEE. Losses at the gene ends were 5 bases for V and 5 bases for J; bases not matched to a gene: 8. CDR3 amino acids: CASRPGQGAWETQYF. CDR3 bases: TGTGCCAGCAGGCCTGGACAGGGGGCCTGGGAGACCCAGTACTTC.

The V gene is TRBV30, the J gene TRBJ1-4, with TRBD1 matching over 10 bases. The CDR3 has 14 residues. CDR1 is GTSNPN and CDR2 is SVGIG in the germline V gene (reference sequence). Germline trimming cut 5 bases from V and 7 bases from J; bases unmatched to any gene: 7. CDR3 loop: CAWSPGTGVEKLFF. In DNA form, the CDR3 reads TGTGCCTGGTCCCCCGGGACAGGGGTTGAAAAACTGTTTTTT.

V usage is TRBV5-1 and J usage is TRBJ2-7; D might be TRBD1 (6 bases). Germline assignment: CDR1 SGHRS and CDR2 YFSETQ. The V end was cut by 4 bases, the J end by 3 bases, with 14 bases between. The CDR3 has 14 residues. The CDR3 sequence: CASSPRTEFYEQYF. The CDR3, as DNA: TGCGCCAGCAGCCCCCGGACAGAGTTCTACGAGCAGTACTTC.

The chain has TRBV5-6 and TRBJ1-1, with D possibly being TRBD1 (5 bases). Looked up from germline, CDR1 is SGHDT and CDR2 is YYEEEE. The length of the CDR3 is 14 residues. V lost 8 bases and J 11 bases, leaving 25 bases between the germline ends. The CDR3 sequence is CASTYRSRVGLAFF. In nucleotides, the CDR3 is TGTGCCAGTACCTACCGATCCAGGGTCGGGTTGGCTTTCTTT.

This clone was counted a single time. J is TRBJ2-7 and V is TRBV5-5, with 8 positions matching TRBD1. Germline lookup yields CDR1 SGHKS and CDR2 YYEKEE (reference sequence). The trim removed 4 bases at V and 5 bases at J, leaving 5 bases unmatched. CDR3 size: 13 residues. The CDR3 spells CASSGDRYDEQYF. The CDR3 bases are TGTGCCAGCAGCGGGGACAGGTACGACGAGCAGTACTTC.

To note about this clone: The same CDR3 can be traced to other DNA sequences in this sample. V is TRBV5-6 and J is TRBJ1-2; possibly TRBD1 for D (6 bases). There are 14 residues in the CDR3. CDR1 SGHDT and CDR2 YYEEEE come from the germline V gene. V gave up 3 bases and J gave up 0 bases, with 9 bases separating them. The CDR3 coding sequence is TGTGCCAGCAGCTCACAGGGATCTAACTATGGCTACACCTTC. Its translation is CASSSQGSNYGYTF. The full variable domain, with the rest looked up from reference TRBV5-6 and TRBJ1-2, is DAGVTQSPTHLIKTRGQQVTLRCSPKSGHDTVSWYQQALGQGPQFIFQYYEEEERQRGNFPDRFSGHQFPNYSSELNVNALLLGDSALYLCASSSQGSNYGYTFGSGTRLTVV.

This chain uses TRBV27 with TRBJ1-3; the match to TRBD1 covers 10 bases. Germline-derived CDR1 and CDR2 are MNHEY and SMNVEV (reference sequence). The CDR3 covers 17 residues. Unmatched junction bases numbered 7, after V lost 4 bases and J lost 1 base. Here the CDR3 reads CASSYLRDRGSGNTIYF. CDR3 DNA: TGTGCCAGCAGTTATCTTCGGGACAGGGGATCTGGAAACACCATATATTTT.

The rearrangement uses TRBV7-6 and TRBJ2-5; D is undetermined. The V and J ends lost 5 bases and 2 bases respectively, with 3 bases between them. The germline V gene encodes CDR1 SGHVS and CDR2 FNYEAQ. The CDR3 spans 11 residues. CDR3 in amino acids: CASSLQETQYF. The CDR3 DNA reads as TGTGCCAGCAGCCTACAAGAGACCCAGTACTTC. Using reference TRBV7-6 and TRBJ2-5 for the parts outside the CDR3, the full variable domain is GAGVSQSPRYKVTKRGQDVALRCDPISGHVSLYWYRQALGQGPEFLTYFNYEAQQDKSGLPNDRFSAERPEGSISTLTIQRTEQRDSAMYRCASSLQETQYFGPGTRLLVL.

V gene TRBV5-1 combines with J gene TRBJ2-3; a weak D match, TRBD1 (6 bases). V was cut by 4 bases and J by 2 bases, with 14 bases left in between. Germline values: CDR1 SGHRS, CDR2 YFSETQ. CDR3 size: 15 residues. The DNA for the CDR3 is TGCGCCAGCAGCCGCGCTGACAGGACCACAGATACGCAGTATTTT. It is translated as CASSRADRTTDTQYF.

The J gene is TRBJ2-1, the V gene TRBV14; TRBD1 agrees at 7 bases. The CDR3 is made up of 16 amino acids. The V gene end was trimmed by 2 bases and the J gene end by 2 bases; junction bases not matched to a gene: 6. Germline lookup yields CDR1 SGHDN and CDR2 FVKESK. This chain's CDR3 is CASSQQTGIPYNEQFF. In DNA, the CDR3 is TGTGCCAGCAGCCAACAGACAGGGATCCCCTACAATGAGCAGTTCTTC.

This clone was detected only a few times. This chain connects TRBV14 to TRBJ1-3; 10 nucleotides line up with TRBD1. The J segment lost 1 base and the V segment lost 3 bases, leaving 6 bases of the junction unmatched. This CDR3 region has 17 residues. CDR1 is SGHDN, CDR2 FVKESK, per germline. CDR3 amino acids: CASSHRDRGLSGNTIYF. The CDR3, as DNA: TGTGCCAGCAGCCACCGGGACAGGGGCCTATCTGGAAACACCATATATTTT.

This sequence joins TRBV20-1 and TRBJ1-1, with 7 positions matching TRBD1. J lost 10 bases, V lost 0 bases, and 2 bases had no gene match. Germline CDR1 and CDR2: DFQATT and SNEGSKA (reference sequence). The CDR3 runs to 11 residues. CDR3 nucleotides: TGCAGTGCTAGAGACCGGGACAGAGCTTTCTTT. Its translation is CSARDRDRAFF.

A word on this clone: An end of the junction differs from the germline gene, which may be a read error. This chain connects TRBV4-2 to TRBJ2-7; 12 nucleotides line up with TRBD2. This CDR3 has 17 amino acids. Germline lookup yields CDR1 LGHNA and CDR2 YNFKEQ. This chain's CDR3 is CASSQVSSGGASSEQYF. CDR3 nucleotides: TGTGCCAGCAGCCAAGTATCTAGCGGGGGGGCCTCCTCCGAGCAGTACTTC.

This chain links TRBV7-6 with TRBJ2-5, with D tentatively TRBD2 (6 bases). Germline-derived CDR1 and CDR2 are SGHVS and FNYEAQ. Trimming removed 1 base at V and 2 bases at J, with 11 bases between. The CDR3 covers 15 residues. DNA for the CDR3: TGTGCCAGCAGCTTAGGGGGAGGATCACAAGAGACCCAGTACTTC. This sequence encodes CASSLGGGSQETQYF. The full variable domain, completed using reference TRBV7-6 and TRBJ2-5, is GAGVSQSPRYKVTKRGQDVALRCDPISGHVSLYWYRQALGQGPEFLTYFNYEAQQDKSGLPNDRFSAERPEGSISTLTIQRTEQRDSAMYRCASSLGGGSQETQYFGPGTRLLVL.

The V and J genes are TRBV11-2 and TRBJ2-3, with a possible D match to TRBD2 (7 bases). Trimming cost V 0 bases and J 1 base, with 11 bases left between them. Germline CDR1 reads SGHAT; CDR2 reads FQNNGV. The CDR3 is made up of 16 amino acids. The chain's CDR3 is CASSLDPRGRTDTQYF. The CDR3 bases are TGTGCCAGCAGCTTAGATCCGCGGGGGCGCACAGATACGCAGTATTTT.

This chain uses TRBV19 with TRBJ1-4, with D possibly being TRBD1 (5 bases). This CDR3 region has 15 residues. Germline CDR1 reads LNHDA; CDR2 reads SQIVND (reference sequence). Trimming shortened V by 5 bases and J by 5 bases, and 15 bases separated the two germline ends. The CDR3 sequence: CASSPRATGNEKLFF. The CDR3 DNA reads as TGTGCCAGTAGTCCCAGGGCTACAGGCAATGAAAAACTGTTTTTT.